This T cell receptor (beta chain) was identified during a study of PD-L1 blockade in urothelial cancer. In the study overall: Most patients, about 90% of the roughly 29, were males with bladder-origin cancer.

Spiking each PCR with synthetic TCR analog templates was performed. Here immunoSEQ multiplex PCR was the method, and the copy in TCRdb shows in-frame clones only, minus some. This repertoire shows fewer than 65,000 clones, approximately 75% found once; its top ten account for around 1.6%. Time point given: pretreatment peripheral blood. The number of samples from each patient was between 1 and 8, taken pretreatment and on-treatment. Sequenced material: PBMCs, taken around atezolizumab (anti-PD-L1) treatment. The receptor was derived from a man between 65 and 80 years old with urothelial cancer.

In nucleotides, the CDR3 is TGTGCCAGCAGTTCCCTAGGCGAGTCTGGCGGGGAGCTGTTTTTT. It yields the protein CASSSLGESGGELFF. The genes are TRBV7-3 and TRBJ2-2; no clear D. Trimming stripped 6 bases from V and 7 bases from J, with 18 bases between. This CDR3 has 15 amino acids. Per the germline V gene, CDR1 is SGHTA and CDR2 is FQGTGA.